This paragraph covers one TCR beta chain sequence. There is no known antigen for this receptor. Per-base qualities were not stored, and no clone one base away is much larger. These data belong to a study of blood T cells in healthy people across ages (dated by TCRdb to about 2015). Some background on the complete study: In model experiments, template switching captured about one uniquely barcoded TCR beta cDNA molecule for every two T cells. Using deep sequencing normalized with unique cDNA molecular identifiers, the study measured how TCR beta repertoire diversity changes with age. The donors were split into four age groups: young (average 16 years), middle-aged (39), aged (approximately 59) and long-lived (82). To avoid experimental bias, donors of different ages were spread randomly across the sequencing lanes. Using the same blood draw, the study looked at two additional independent replicas of 1 million unique cDNA reads for two donors, one aged 18 to 30 and the other aged 80 or older.

The paper as a whole reports these results and caveats: The long-lived group showed more naive CD4+ T cells, fewer expanded clones and increased TCR diversity than the aged group, suggesting age selection. As age increased, observed TCR beta diversity per million T cells dropped in a roughly linear way, and a significant reduction was already evident by age roughly 36. The CMV infection status of donors was not known, potentially confounding age-related changes in expanded clonotypes. Total diversity estimates from one million sequenced T cells were considered lower bounds and underestimates. There was a strong correlation between observed TCR beta diversity and the percentage of naive T cells measured by flow cytometry. Bulk unsorted PBMC profiling prevented conclusive comparison of naive and antigen-experienced compartments.

Per the germline V gene, WSHSY is the CDR1 and SAAADI is the CDR2. V has 6 bases trimmed and J has 4 bases trimmed; junction bases matching no gene number 6. Spanning cysteine to phenylalanine, the CDR3 consists of 15 amino acids. The read is trimmed to its CDR3 DNA, 45 bases read in frame from base 1. The library was built by means of 5' RACE. Sequencing was carried out with an Illumina HiSeq 2500. The second PCR ran for about 6 to 11 cycles and used a J-beta primer mix along with a sample-barcoded 5' primer. Each TCR beta cDNA molecule received a unique molecular identifier from a template-switch 5' adaptor carrying 12 random nucleotides. Each sample yielded at least 2.5 million CDR3-containing paired-end reads. The Mint cDNA synthesis kit, primed by a TRBC-specific oligonucleotide, was used to synthesize first-strand cDNA from all RNA. Following uracil-DNA glycosylase treatment, a first 18-cycle PCR with universal primers M1SS and BC2_uni_R was performed on all cDNA. Turning to the authors' computational methods: Normalization of each sample was performed by random selection of 1 million high-quality reads, each carrying a distinct molecular identifier. Reads with shared molecular identifiers were discarded instead of being binned into consensus sequences. MiTCR, set to a Q25 quality threshold and the strictest error-elimination algorithm, was used for CDR3 identification, clonotype clustering and error correction. A nonparametric unseen species model using Euler transformation provided a lower-bound estimate of total TCR beta diversity. The public sequencing data were trimmed at Q25 with fastp and processed into clonotypes with MiXCR by TCRdb, which kept only in-frame beta chains. CDR3 protein duplicates are merged, each entry listing the most common genes and DNA. The authors' filters were not applied to this entry. Recorded for this sample are about 1.7 million distinct CDR3 sequences; approximately 30% of them occurred a single time. The ten biggest clones cover 7.7% of the sample.

The donors were roughly 39 Caucasian individuals from Russia, aged about 6 to 100 years, who were systemically healthy. Ten milliliters of peripheral blood were drawn from each donor into EDTA-treated Vacutainer tubes. Ficoll-Paque density-gradient centrifugation was used to isolate PBMCs, with at least 7 million per sample. Trizol reagent was used to extract total RNA from the PBMCs, yielding at least 6 micrograms per sample. For every donor, an aliquot of PBMCs went through flow cytometry to measure the percentages of naive CD45RAhigh/CD27high T cells. The sequence came from a woman in her 30s in good health. Recombination linked TRBV10-2 to TRBJ2-2, with TRBD2 matching 9 junction bases. Material: blood. The CDR3 sequence is CASRLAGSPTGELFF. The nucleotide sequence is given as TGCGCCAGCAGACTAGCGGGTTCCCCCACCGGGGAGCTGTTTTTT.